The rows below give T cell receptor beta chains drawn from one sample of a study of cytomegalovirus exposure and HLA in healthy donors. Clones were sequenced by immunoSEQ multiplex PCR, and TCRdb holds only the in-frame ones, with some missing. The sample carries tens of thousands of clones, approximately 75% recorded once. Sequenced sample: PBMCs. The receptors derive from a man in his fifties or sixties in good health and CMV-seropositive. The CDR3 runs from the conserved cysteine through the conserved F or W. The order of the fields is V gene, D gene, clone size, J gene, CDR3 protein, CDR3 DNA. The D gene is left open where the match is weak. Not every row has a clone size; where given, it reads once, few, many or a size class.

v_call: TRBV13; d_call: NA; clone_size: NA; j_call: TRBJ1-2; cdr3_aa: CASSLAGAWGYTF; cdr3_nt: TGTGCCAGCAGCTTGGCGGGGGCGTGGGGCTACACCTTC
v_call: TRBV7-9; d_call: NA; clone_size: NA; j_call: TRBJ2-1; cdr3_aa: CASSSLTGEGSYNEQFF; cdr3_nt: TGTGCCAGCAGCTCCCTGACAGGGGAGGGCTCCTACAATGAGCAGTTCTTC
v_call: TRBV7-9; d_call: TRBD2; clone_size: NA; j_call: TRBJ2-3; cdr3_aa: CASSLGLAGAADTQYF; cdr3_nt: TGTGCCAGCAGCTTAGGACTAGCGGGAGCGGCAGATACGCAGTATTTT
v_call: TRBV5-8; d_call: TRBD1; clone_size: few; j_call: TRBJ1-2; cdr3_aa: CASSLGQGAIPNYGYTF; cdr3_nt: TGTGCCAGCAGCTTGGGACAGGGGGCGATCCCTAACTATGGCTACACCTTC
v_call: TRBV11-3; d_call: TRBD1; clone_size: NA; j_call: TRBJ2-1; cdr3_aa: CASSLTRPGQGFYNEQFF; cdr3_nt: TGTGCCAGCAGCTTAACGCGACCGGGACAGGGGTTTTACAATGAGCAGTTCTTC
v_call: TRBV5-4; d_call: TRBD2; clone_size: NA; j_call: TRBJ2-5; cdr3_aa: CASSIREGETQYF; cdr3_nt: TGTGCCAGCAGCATCAGGGAGGGGGAGACCCAGTACTTC
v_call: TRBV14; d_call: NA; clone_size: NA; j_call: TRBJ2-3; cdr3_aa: CASSQGASTDTQYF; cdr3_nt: TGTGCCAGCAGCCAAGGCGCTAGCACAGATACGCAGTATTTT
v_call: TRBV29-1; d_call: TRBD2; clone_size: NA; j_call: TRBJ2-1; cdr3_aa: CSVEGSLAGSNEQFF; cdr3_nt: TGCAGCGTTGAAGGTTCCCTAGCGGGAAGCAATGAGCAGTTCTTC
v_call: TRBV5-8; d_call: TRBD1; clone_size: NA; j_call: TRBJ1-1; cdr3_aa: CASSLEGTARLEAFF; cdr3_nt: TGTGCCAGCAGCTTGGAGGGGACAGCTCGGCTTGAAGCTTTCTTT
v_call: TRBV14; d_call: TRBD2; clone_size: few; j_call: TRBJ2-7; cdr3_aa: CASSQGILRGGSYEQYF; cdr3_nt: TGTGCCAGCAGCCAAGGTATATTGCGGGGGGGCTCCTACGAGCAGTACTTC
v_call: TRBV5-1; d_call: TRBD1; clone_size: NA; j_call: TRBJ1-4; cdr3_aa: CASSLGGQGRYEKLFF; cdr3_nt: TGCGCCAGCAGCCTTGGGGGACAGGGTCGGTATGAAAAACTGTTTTTT
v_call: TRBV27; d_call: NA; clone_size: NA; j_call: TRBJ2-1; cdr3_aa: CASTLGVGTYNEQFF; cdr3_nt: TGTGCCAGCACCCTCGGGGTGGGGACCTACAATGAGCAGTTCTTC
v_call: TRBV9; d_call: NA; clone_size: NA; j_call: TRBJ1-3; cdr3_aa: CASSLGGAVSGNTIYF; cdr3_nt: TGTGCCAGCAGCCTTGGGGGGGCCGTCTCTGGAAACACCATATATTTT
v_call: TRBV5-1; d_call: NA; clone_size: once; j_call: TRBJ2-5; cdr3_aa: CASSSQRGETQYF; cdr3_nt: TGCGCCAGCAGCTCGCAGCGCGGAGAGACCCAGTACTTC
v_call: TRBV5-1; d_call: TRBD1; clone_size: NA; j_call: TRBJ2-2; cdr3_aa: CASSSGTGGSGELFF; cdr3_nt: TGCGCCAGCAGCTCGGGGACAGGGGGCTCCGGGGAGCTGTTTTTT
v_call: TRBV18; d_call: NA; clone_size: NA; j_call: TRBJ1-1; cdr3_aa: CASSPLQGNTEAFF; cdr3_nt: TGTGCCAGCTCACCACTACAGGGGAACACTGAAGCTTTCTTT
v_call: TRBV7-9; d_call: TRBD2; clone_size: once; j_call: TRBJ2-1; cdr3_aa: CSSSLPTLAGSYNEQFF; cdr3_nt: TGTTCCAGCAGCTTACCCACTCTAGCGGGCTCATACAATGAGCAGTTCTTC
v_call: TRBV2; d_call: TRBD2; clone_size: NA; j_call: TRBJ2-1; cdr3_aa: CASSASGSSYNEQFF; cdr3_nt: TGTGCCAGCAGCGCTAGCGGGAGCTCCTACAATGAGCAGTTCTTC
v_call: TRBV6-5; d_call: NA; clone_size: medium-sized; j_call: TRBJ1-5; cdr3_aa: CASSRDSNQPQHF; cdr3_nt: TGTGCCAGCAGCCGGGATAGCAATCAGCCCCAGCATTTT
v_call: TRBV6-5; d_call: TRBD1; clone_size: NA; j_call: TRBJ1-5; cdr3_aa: CASSSGTGRGRPQHF; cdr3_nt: TGTGCCAGCAGTTCGGGGACAGGGCGAGGGAGGCCCCAGCATTTT
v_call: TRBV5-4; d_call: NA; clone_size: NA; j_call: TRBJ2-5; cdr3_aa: CASSFGAEETQYF; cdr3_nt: TGTGCCAGCAGCTTTGGGGCCGAAGAGACCCAGTACTTC
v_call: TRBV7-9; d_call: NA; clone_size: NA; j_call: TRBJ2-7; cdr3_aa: CSSSLTFYEQYF; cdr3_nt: TGTTCCAGCAGCTTGACATTCTACGAGCAGTACTTC
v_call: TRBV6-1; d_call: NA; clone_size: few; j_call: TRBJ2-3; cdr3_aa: CASKLTASTDTQYF; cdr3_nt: TGTGCCAGCAAATTGACAGCTAGCACAGATACGCAGTATTTT
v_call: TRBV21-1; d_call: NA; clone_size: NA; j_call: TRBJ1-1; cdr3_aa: CASSSWDRSREEAFF; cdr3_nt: TGTGCCAGCAGCTCCTGGGACCGGTCCCGGGAGGAAGCTTTCTTT
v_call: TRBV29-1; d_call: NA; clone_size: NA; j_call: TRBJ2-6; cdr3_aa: CSVQASGANVLTF; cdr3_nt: TGCAGCGTCCAGGCCTCTGGGGCCAACGTCCTGACTTTC
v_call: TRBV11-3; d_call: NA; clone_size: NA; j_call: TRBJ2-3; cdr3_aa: CASSLEQGLNTQYF; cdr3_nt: TGTGCCAGCAGCTTAGAGCAGGGACTGAATACGCAGTATTTT
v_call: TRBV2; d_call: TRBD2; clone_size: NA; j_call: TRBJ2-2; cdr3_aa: CASSELAGGSTGELFF; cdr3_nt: TGTGCCAGCAGTGAACTAGCGGGGGGGAGCACCGGGGAGCTGTTTTTT
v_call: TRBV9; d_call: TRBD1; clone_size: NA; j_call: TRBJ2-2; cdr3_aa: CASSEGALGAGELFF; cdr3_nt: TGTGCCAGCAGCGAGGGGGCGCTTGGGGCCGGGGAGCTGTTTTTT
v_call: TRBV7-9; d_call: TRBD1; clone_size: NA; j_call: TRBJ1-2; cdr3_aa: CASSHPRDRDHYGYTF; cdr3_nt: TGTGCCAGCAGCCACCCCCGGGACAGGGACCACTACGGCTACACCTTC
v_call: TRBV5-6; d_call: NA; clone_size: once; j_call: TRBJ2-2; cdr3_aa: CASSLLATGELFF; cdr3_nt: TGTGCCAGCAGCTTGCTCGCGACCGGGGAGCTGTTTTTT
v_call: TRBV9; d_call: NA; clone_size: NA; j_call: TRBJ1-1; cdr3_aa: CASSAASGGDEAFF; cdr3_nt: TGTGCCAGCAGCGCCGCCTCTGGGGGCGATGAAGCTTTCTTT
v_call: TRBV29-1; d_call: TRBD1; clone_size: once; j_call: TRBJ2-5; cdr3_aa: CSAVSGTGISETQYF; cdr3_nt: TGCAGCGCCGTCTCCGGGACAGGGATATCAGAGACCCAGTACTTC
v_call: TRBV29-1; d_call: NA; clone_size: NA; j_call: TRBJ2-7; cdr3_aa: CSVGSSYEQYF; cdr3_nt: TGCAGCGTTGGGAGCTCCTACGAGCAGTACTTC
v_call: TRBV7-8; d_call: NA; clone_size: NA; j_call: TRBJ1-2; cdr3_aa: CASSSPSGGRYGYTF; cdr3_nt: TGTGCCAGCAGCTCCCCGTCCGGGGGGCGGTATGGCTACACCTTC
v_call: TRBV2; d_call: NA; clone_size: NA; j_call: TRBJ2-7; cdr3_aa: CASSEGGAIYEQYF; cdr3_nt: TGTGCCAGCAGTGAGGGGGGGGCTATCTACGAGCAGTACTTC
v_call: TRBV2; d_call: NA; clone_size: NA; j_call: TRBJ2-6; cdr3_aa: CASDTAGANVLTF; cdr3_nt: TGTGCCAGCGACACAGCTGGGGCCAACGTCCTGACTTTC
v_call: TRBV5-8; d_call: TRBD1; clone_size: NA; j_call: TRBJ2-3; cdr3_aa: CASSLEDRVRQGTQYF; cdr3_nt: TGTGCCAGCAGCTTGGAGGACAGGGTGCGTCAGGGTACGCAGTATTTT
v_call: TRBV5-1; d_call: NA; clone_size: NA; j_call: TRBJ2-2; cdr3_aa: CASSLGRNTGELFF; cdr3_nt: TGCGCCAGCAGCTTGGGCAGGAACACCGGGGAGCTGTTTTTT
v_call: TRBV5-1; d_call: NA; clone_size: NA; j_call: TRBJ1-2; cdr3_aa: CASSSDWTDNGYTF; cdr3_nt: TGCGCCAGCAGTTCCGATTGGACAGATAATGGCTACACCTTC
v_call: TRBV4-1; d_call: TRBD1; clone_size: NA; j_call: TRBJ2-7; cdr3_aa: CASSHGQASIYEQYF; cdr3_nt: TGCGCCAGCAGCCACGGACAGGCCTCCATCTACGAGCAGTACTTC
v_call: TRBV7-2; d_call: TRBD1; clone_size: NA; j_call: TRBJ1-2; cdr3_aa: CASSTDRGRGYTF; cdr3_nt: TGTGCCAGCAGCACCGACAGGGGACGAGGCTACACCTTC
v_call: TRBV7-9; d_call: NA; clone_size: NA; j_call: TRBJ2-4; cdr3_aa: CASSSVMAGEGIQYF; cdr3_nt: TGTGCCAGCAGCTCAGTGATGGCAGGTGAAGGCATTCAGTACTTC
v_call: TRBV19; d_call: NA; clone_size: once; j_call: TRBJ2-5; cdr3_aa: CASSRGMQETQYF; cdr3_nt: TGTGCCAGTAGTAGGGGCATGCAAGAGACCCAGTACTTC
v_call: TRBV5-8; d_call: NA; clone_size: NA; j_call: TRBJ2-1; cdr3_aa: CASSLVSQGSYNEQFF; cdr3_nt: TGTGCCAGCAGCTTGGTATCTCAGGGCTCCTACAATGAGCAGTTCTTC
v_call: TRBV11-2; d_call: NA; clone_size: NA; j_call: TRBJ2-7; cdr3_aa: CASSLVTVRAYEQYF; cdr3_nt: TGTGCCAGCAGCTTAGTAACGGTCAGGGCCTACGAGCAGTACTTC
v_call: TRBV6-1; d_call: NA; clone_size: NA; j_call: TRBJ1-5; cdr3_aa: CASSLRQYDQPQHF; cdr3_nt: TGTGCCAGCAGTCTTCGACAGTACGATCAGCCCCAGCATTTT
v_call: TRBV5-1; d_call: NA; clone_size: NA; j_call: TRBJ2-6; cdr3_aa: CASSLAGTLTGANVLTF; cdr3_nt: TGCGCCAGCAGCTTGGCCGGGACACTGACTGGGGCCAACGTCCTGACTTTC
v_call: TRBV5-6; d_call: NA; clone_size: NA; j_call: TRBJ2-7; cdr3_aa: CASSLMRERTPSSYEQYF; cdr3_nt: TGTGCCAGCAGCTTGATGAGGGAAAGGACCCCATCCTCCTACGAGCAGTACTTC
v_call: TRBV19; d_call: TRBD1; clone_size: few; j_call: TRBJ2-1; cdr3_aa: CASSPGTGNEQFF; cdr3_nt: TGTGCCAGTAGTCCCGGGACAGGGAATGAGCAGTTCTTC
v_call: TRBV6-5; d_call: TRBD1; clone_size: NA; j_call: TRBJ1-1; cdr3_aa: CASSPRQGFTEAFF; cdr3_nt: TGTGCCAGCAGTCCCCGACAGGGTTTCACTGAAGCTTTCTTT
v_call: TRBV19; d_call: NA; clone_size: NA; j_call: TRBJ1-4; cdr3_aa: CASSTSGMLLDEKLFF; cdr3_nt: TGTGCCAGTAGTACTTCCGGGATGTTGCTTGATGAAAAACTGTTTTTT
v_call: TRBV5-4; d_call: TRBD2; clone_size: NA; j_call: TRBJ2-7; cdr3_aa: CASSWGLAGSPYEQYF; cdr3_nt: TGTGCCAGCAGCTGGGGGCTAGCGGGTAGCCCCTACGAGCAGTACTTC
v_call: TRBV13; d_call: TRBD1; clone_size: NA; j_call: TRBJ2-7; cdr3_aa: CASSYNRDRAHEQYF; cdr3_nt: TGTGCCAGCAGCTATAACCGGGACAGGGCACACGAGCAGTACTTC
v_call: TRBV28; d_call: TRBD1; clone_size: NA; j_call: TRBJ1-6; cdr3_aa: CASSLGQGYRSPLHF; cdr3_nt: TGTGCCAGCAGTTTAGGACAGGGGTATCGTTCACCCCTCCACTTT
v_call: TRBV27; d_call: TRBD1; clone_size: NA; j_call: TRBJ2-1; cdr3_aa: CASSPQGAEQFF; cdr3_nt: TGTGCCAGCAGCCCCCAGGGGGCTGAGCAGTTCTTC
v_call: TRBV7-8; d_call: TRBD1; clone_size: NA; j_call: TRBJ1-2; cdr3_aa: CASSHTRQGASDIYGYTF; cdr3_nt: TGTGCCAGCAGCCACACACGACAGGGGGCGTCTGACATCTATGGCTACACCTTC
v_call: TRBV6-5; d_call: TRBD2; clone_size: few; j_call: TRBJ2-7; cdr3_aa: CASSQGGVYEQYF; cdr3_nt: TGTGCCAGCAGCCAGGGAGGGGTTTACGAGCAGTACTTC